The source of this TCR beta chain is a study of T cells in tumors after PD-1 blockade. Genomic DNA template from tumor biopsies or peripheral blood, about 616 ng to 6,500 ng input. CDR3 length equals 19 residues. V gave up 0 bases and J gave up 0 bases, with 15 bases separating them. Germline V gene data show CDR1 as LGHNA and CDR2 as YNFKEQ. Clones were sequenced by immunoSEQ multiplex PCR, and TCRdb holds only the in-frame ones, with some missing. The sample holds a few thousand clones, 63% seen once. The J gene is TRBJ2-6, the V gene TRBV4-2; a possible D gene is TRBD1 (7 bases). This specimen consisted of tumor tissue, obtained after anti-PD-1 treatment. This clonotype was sampled from a human donor with basal cell carcinoma. The CDR3 here is CASSQDWAGGSSGANVLTF. CDR3 DNA sequence: TGTGCCAGCAGCCAAGATTGGGCAGGGGGGTCCTCTGGGGCCAACGTCCTGACTTTC.